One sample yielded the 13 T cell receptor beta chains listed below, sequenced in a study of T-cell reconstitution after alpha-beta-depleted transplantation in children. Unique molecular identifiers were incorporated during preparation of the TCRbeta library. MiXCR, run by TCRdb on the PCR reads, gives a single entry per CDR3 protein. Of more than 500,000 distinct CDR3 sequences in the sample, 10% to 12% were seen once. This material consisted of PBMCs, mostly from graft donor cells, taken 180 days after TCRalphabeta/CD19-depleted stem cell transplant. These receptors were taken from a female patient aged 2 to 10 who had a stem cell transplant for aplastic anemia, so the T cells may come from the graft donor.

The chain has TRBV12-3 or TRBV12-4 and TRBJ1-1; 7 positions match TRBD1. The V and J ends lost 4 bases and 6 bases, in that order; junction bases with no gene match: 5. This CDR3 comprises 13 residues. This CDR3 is CASSSGQVAEAFF. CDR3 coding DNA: TGTGCCAGCAGTTCCGGACAGGTCGCTGAAGCTTTCTTT.

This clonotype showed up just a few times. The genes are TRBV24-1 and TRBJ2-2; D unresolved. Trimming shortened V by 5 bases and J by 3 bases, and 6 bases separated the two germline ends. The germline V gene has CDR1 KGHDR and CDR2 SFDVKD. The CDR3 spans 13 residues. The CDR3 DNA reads TGTGCCACCAGTGGGTGGTACACCGGGGAGCTGTTTTTT. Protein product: CATSGWYTGELFF.

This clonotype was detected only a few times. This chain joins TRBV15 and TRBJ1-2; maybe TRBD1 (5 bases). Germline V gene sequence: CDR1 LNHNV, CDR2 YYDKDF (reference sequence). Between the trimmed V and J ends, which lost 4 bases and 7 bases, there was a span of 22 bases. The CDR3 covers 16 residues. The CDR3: CATSISRGVGRSGYTF. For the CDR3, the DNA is TGTGCCACCAGCATCTCCCGGGGGGTCGGACGAAGTGGCTACACCTTC.

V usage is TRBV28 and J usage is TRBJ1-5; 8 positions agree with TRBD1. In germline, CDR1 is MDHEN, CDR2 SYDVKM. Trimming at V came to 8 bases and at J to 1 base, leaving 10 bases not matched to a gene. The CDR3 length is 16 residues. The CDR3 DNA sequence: TGTGCCAGCCACTTCAGGGGGCGCGGGAGCAATCAGCCCCAGCATTTT. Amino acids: CASHFRGRGSNQPQHF.

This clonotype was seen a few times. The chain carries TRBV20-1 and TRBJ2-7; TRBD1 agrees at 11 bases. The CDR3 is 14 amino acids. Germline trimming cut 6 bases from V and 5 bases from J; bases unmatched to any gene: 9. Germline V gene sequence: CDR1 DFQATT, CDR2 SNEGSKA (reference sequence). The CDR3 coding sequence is TGCAGTGCGATAAGTGGGACAGGGGGTCACGAGCAGTACTTC. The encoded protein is CSAISGTGGHEQYF.

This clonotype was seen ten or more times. The CDR3 loop is CAISERPGAHYEQYF. The CDR3, as DNA: TGTGCCATCAGTGAGCGGCCGGGGGCCCACTACGAGCAGTACTTC. The chain has TRBV10-3 and TRBJ2-7, with D perhaps being TRBD1 or TRBD2 (6 bases each). Trimming removed 2 bases from V and 3 bases from J, with 14 bases in between. The CDR3 loop spans 15 amino acids. CDR1 is ENHRY and CDR2 is SYGVKD in the germline V gene.

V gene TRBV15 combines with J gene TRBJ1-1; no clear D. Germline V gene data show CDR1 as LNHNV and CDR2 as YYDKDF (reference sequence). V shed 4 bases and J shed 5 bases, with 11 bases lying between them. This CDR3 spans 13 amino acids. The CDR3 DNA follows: TGTGCCACCAGCAAGACTGTGGAGACTGAAGCTTTCTTT. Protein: CATSKTVETEAFF.

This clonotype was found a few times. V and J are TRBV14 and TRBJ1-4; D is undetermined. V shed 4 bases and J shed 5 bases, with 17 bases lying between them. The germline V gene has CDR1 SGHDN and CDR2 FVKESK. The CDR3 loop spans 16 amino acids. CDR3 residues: CASSRASWVRNEKLFF. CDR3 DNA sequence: TGTGCCAGCAGCCGCGCGTCGTGGGTTAGGAATGAAAAACTGTTTTTT.

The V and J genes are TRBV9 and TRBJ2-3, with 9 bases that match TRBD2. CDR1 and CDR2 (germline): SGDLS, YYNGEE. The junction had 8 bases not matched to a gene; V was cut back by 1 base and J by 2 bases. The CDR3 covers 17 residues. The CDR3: CASSVTGASGITDTQYF. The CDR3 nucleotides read TGTGCCAGCAGCGTAACGGGTGCTAGCGGGATCACAGATACGCAGTATTTT.

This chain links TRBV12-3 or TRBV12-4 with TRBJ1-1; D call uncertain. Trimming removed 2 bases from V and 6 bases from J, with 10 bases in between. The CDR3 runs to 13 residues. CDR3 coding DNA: TGTGCCAGCAGTTTATGGTCCGTTCCTGAAGCTTTCTTT. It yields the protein CASSLWSVPEAFF.

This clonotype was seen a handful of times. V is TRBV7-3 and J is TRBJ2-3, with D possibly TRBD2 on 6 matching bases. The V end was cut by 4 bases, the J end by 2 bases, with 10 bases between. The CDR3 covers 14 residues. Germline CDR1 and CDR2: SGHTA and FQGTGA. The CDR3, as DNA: TGTGCCAGCAGCTCGGGAGTAGACACAGATACGCAGTATTTT. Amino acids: CASSSGVDTDTQYF. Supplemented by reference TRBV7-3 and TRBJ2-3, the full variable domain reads GAGVSQTPSNKVTEKGKYVELRCDPISGHTALYWYRQSLGQGPEFLIYFQGTGAADDSGLPNDRFFAVRPEGSVSTLKIQRTERGDSAVYLCASSSGVDTDTQYFGPGTRLTVL.

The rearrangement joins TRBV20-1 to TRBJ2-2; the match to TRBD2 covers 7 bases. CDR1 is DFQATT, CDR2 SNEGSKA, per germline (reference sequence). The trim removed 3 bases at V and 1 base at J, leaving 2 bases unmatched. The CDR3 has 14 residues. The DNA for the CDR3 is TGCAGTGCTAGGACTAGCCTGAACACCGGGGAGCTGTTTTTT. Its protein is CSARTSLNTGELFF.

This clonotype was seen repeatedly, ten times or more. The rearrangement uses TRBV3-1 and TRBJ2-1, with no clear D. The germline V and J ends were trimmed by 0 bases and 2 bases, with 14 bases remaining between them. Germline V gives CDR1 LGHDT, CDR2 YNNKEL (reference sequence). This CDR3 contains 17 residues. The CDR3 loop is CASSQDLGRLTYNEQFF. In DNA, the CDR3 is TGTGCCAGCAGCCAAGATTTAGGTAGATTAACCTACAATGAGCAGTTCTTC.